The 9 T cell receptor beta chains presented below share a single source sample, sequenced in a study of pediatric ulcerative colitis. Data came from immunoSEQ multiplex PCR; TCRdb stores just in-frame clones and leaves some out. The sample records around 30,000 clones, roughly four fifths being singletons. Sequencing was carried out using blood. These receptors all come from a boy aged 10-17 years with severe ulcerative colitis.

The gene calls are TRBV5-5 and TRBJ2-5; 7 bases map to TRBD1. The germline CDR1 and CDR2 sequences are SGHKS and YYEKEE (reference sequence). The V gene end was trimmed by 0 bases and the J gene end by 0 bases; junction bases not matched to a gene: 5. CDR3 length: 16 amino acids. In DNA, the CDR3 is TGTGCCAGCAGCTTGGGCGGCAGGGGGTACCAAGAGACCCAGTACTTC. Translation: CASSLGGRGYQETQYF.

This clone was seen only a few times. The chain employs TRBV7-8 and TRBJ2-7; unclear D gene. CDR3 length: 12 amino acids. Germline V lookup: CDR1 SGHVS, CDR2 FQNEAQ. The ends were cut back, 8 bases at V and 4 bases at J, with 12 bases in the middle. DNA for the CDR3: TGTGCCAGCCGGTCCCTGGGTTACGAGCAGTACTTC. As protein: CASRSLGYEQYF. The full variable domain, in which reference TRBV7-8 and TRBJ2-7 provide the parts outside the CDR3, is GAGVSQSPRYKVAKRGQDVALRCDPISGHVSLFWYQQALGQGPEFLTYFQNEAQLDKSGLPSDRFFAERPEGSVSTLKIQRTQQEDSAVYLCASRSLGYEQYFGPGTRLTVT.

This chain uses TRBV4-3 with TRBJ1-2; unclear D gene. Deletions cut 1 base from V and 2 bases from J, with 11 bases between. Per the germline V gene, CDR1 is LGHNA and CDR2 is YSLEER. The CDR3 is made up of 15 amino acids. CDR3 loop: CASSQGKGSNYGYTF. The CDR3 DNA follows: TGCGCCAGCAGCCAAGGCAAAGGCTCAAACTATGGCTACACCTTC.

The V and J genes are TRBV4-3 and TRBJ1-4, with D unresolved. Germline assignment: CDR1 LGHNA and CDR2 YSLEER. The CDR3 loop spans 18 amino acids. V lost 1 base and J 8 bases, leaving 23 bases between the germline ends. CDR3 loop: CASSQVNIFVGSEEKLFF. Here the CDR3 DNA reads TGCGCCAGCAGCCAAGTTAACATTTTCGTCGGGTCGGAGGAAAAACTGTTTTTT.

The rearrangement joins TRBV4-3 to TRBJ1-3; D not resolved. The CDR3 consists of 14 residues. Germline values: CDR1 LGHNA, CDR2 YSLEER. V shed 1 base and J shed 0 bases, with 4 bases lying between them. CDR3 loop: CASSQGTSGNTIYF. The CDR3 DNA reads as TGCGCCAGCAGCCAAGGAACCTCTGGAAACACCATATATTTT.

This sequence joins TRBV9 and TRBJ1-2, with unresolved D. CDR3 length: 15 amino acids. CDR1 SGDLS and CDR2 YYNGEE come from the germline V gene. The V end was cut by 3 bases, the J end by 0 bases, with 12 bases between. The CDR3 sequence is CASSGNAGTNYGYTF. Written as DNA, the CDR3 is TGTGCCAGCAGCGGAAACGCAGGAACTAACTATGGCTACACCTTC. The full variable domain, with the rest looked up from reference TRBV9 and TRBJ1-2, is DSGVTQTPKHLITATGQRVTLRCSPRSGDLSVYWYQQSLDQGLQFLIQYYNGEERAKGNILERFSAQQFPDLHSELNLSSLELGDSALYFCASSGNAGTNYGYTFGSGTRLTVV.

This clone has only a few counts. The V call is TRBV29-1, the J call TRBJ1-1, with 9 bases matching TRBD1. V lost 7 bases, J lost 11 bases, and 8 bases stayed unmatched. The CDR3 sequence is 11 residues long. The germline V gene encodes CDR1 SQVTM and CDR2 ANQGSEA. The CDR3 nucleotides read TGCAGCGCTATGACAGGGGGTAAGGCTTTCTTT. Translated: CSAMTGGKAFF.

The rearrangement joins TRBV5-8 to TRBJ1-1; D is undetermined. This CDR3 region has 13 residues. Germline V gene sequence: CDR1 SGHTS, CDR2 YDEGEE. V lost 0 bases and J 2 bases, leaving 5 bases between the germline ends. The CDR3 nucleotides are TGTGCCAGCAGCTTGGATCCTAACACTGAAGCTTTCTTT. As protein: CASSLDPNTEAFF.

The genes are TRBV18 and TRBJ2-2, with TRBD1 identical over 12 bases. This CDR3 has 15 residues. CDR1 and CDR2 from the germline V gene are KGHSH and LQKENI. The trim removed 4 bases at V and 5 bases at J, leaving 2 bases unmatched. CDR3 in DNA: TGTGCCAGCTCACTGGGACAGGGGGCTACCGGGGAGCTGTTTTTT. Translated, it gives CASSLGQGATGELFF.